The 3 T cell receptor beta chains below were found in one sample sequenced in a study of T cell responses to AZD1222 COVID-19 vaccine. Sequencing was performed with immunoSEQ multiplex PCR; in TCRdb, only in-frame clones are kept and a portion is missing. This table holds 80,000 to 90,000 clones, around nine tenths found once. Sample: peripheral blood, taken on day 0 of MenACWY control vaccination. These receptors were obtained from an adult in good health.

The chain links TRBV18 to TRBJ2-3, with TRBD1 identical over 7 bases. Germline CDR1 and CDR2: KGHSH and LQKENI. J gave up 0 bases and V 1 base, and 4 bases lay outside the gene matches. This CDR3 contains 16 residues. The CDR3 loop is CASSPLKGASTDTQYF. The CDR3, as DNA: TGTGCCAGCTCACCACTAAAGGGGGCGAGCACAGATACGCAGTATTTT.

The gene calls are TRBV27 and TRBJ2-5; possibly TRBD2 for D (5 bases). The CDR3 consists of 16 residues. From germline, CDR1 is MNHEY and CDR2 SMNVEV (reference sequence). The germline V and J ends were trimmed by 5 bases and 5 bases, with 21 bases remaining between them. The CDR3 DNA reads TGTGCCAGCAGTCCAATTTTTGGGGAGCCGCGGGAGACCCAGTACTTC. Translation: CASSPIFGEPRETQYF.

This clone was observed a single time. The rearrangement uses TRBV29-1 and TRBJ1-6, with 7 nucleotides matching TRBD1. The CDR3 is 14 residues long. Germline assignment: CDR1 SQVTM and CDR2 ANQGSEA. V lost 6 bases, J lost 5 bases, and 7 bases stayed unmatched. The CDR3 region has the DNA TGCAGCGTAAGGGGACAGAGCCATAATTCACCCCTCCACTTT. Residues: CSVRGQSHNSPLHF. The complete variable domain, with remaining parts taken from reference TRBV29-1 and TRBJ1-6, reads SAVISQKPSRDICQRGTSLTIQCQVDSQVTMMFWYRQQPGQSLTLIATANQGSEATYESGFVIDKFPISRPNLTFSTLTVSNMSPEDSSIYLCSVRGQSHNSPLHFGNGTRLTVT.